This TCR beta chain was profiled in a study of identical twins. Note on this clonotype: Its antigen is not identified.

Study-level results: Conclusions were based on cross-sectional statistical analysis, without following the same donors. Clonotypes of the beta chain that were abundant in cord blood carried fewer insertions (memory repertoires showed none).

V was clipped by 6 bases and J by 9 bases, with 24 bases between them. Germline V gene lookup returns CDR1 ENHRY and CDR2 SYGVKD. The CDR3 is made up of 16 amino acids. TCRdb ran MiXCR on the 5' RACE reads and lists one entry per CDR3 protein. The sample contains around 490,000 distinct CDR3 sequences, nearly 15% of which appear only once. In addition, the sample was reused for a study of yellow fever vaccine responses in identical twins.

The chain has TRBV10-3 and TRBJ2-1; D gene unclear. The sequence derives from a woman between 18 and 29 years old in good health. The sequenced sample consisted of CD4+ T cells sorted from blood. CDR3 in DNA: TGTGCCATCAGCGTGACCGGTTTCGCATTGAATAGTGAGCAGTTCTTC. It codes for CAISVTGFALNSEQFF.